This T cell receptor (beta chain) was recovered during a study of CXCR3-negative and CXCR3-positive naive CD8 T cells. Study information: Total TRB output reached 130 million or so reads, about 1.5 +/- 0.3 million per library. Study-level results: CXCR3-positive naive cells carried more hydrophobic TRB CDR3s than CXCR3-negative ones. Researchers report CXCR3 expression partially decreased after cryopreservation, with fresh PBMCs used in most assays.

CD45RO-CCR7+CD27+CD95- expression identified naive CD8+ T cells. The TRB cDNA libraries were prepared by 5' RACE with UMI labels. No DNA is given; TCRdb re-called the 5' RACE reads and lists each CDR3 protein once. The sample table includes some 130,000 distinct CDR3 sequences. A remark on this clonotype: Its antigen remains unidentified.

Germline V gives CDR1 MNHEY, CDR2 SVGAGI. This CDR3 has 14 residues. The sample was naive CXCR3+ CD8+ T cells from blood. The subset was: CD45RO-CCR7+CD27+CD95- naive CD8+ T cells expressing CXCR3 (TNR3+). The chain uses TRBV6-5 and TRBJ2-1; TCRdb's D gene call, TRBD2, goes unchecked for lack of DNA. The clonotype was recovered from a human donor in good health. Some clones in this sample may be carry-over from other donors' samples. CDR3 sequence reads: CASSTREVHNEQFF.